This TCR beta chain was recovered during a study of T cells after yellow fever vaccination. Notes on the study in general: Booster sampling recovered most clones from primary vaccination (96% CD4, around 90% CD8).

Template switching with 5'RACE generated the TCR cDNA and added a universal primer site and UMIs. One entry per CDR3 protein results from TCRdb running MiXCR on the 5' RACE reads. The sample records approximately 130,000 distinct CDR3 sequences, roughly 15% being singletons. This clonotype was seen more than once but under ten times. Its specificity is not known. The germline gives CDR1 MNHNS, CDR2 SASEGT. The CDR3 is 14 residues long. Germline trimming cut 3 bases from V and 3 bases from J; bases unmatched to any gene: 5. The input for sequencing was CD8+ T cells sorted from PBMCs, taken 5 days after the yellow fever booster vaccination. The clonotype was recovered from a man between 18 and 29 years old who received the YFV17D yellow fever vaccine. The rearrangement links TRBV6-1 to TRBJ2-7; 7 nucleotides align to TRBD1. The CDR3 coding sequence is TGTGCCAGCAGTGATTTTTGGGACAGCTACGAGCAGTACTTC. Its translation is CASSDFWDSYEQYF.